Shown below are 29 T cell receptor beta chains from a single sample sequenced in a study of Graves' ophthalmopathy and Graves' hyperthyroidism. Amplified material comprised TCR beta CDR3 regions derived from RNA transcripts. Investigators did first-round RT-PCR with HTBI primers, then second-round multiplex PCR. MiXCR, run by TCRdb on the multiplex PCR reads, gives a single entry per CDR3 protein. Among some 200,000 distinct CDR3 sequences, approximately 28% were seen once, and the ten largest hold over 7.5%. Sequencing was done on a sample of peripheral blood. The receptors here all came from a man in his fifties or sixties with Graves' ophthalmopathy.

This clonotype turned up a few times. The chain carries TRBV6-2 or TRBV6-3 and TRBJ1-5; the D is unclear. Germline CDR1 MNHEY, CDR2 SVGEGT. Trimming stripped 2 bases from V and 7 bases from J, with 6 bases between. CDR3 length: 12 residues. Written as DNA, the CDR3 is TGTGCCAGCAGTTACGGCCCACAGCCCCAGCATTTT. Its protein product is CASSYGPQPQHF.

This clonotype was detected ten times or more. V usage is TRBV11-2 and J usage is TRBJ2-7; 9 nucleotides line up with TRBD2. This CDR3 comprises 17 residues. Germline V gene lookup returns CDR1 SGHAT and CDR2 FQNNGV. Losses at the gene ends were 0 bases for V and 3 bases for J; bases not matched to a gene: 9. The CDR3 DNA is TGTGCCAGCAGCTTAGATGCATCTAGCGGGGCATACTACGAGCAGTACTTC. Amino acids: CASSLDASSGAYYEQYF.

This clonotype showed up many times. The CDR3 DNA follows: TGTGCCAGCAGCTTAGTAAGGGCCCCCTACGAGCAGTACTTC. Translated: CASSLVRAPYEQYF. This chain uses TRBV7-2 with TRBJ2-7; D remains unclear. Germline V gene sequence: CDR1 SGHTA, CDR2 FQGNSA. There are 14 residues in the CDR3. Deletions cut 1 base from V and 2 bases from J, with 9 bases between.

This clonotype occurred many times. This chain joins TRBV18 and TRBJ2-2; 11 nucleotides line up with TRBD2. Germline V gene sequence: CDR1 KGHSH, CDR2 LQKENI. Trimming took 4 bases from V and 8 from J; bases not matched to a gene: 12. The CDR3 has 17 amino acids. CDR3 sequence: CASSRTSGRSGFGELFF. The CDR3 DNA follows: TGTGCCAGCTCACGGACTAGCGGGCGAAGCGGTTTTGGGGAGCTGTTTTTT.

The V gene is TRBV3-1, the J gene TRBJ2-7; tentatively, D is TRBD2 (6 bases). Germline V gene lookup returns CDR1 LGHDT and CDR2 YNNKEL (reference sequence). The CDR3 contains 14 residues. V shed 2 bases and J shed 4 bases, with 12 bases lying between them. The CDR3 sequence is CASSQLPGVYEQYF. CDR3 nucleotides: TGTGCCAGCAGCCAACTCCCGGGGGTATACGAGCAGTACTTC.

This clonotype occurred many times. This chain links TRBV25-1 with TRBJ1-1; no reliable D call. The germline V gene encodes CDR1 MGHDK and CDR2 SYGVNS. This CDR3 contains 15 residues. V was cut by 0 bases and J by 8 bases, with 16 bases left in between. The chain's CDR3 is CASSEYSAGSAEAFF. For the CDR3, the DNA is TGTGCCAGCAGTGAATATTCGGCCGGGTCGGCGGAAGCTTTCTTT.

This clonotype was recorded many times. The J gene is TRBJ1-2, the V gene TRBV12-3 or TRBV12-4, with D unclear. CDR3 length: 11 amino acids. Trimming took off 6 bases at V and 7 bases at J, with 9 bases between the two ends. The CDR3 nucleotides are TGTGCCAGCAGCTTCCGGGGTGGCTACACCTTC. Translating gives CASSFRGGYTF.

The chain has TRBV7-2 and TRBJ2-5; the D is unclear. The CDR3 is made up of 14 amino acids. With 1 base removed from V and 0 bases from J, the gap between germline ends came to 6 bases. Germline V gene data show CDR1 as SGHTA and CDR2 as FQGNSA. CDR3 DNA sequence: TGTGCCAGCAGCTTAGAATCGTACCAAGAGACCCAGTACTTC. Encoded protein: CASSLESYQETQYF. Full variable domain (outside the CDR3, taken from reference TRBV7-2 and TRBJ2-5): GAGVSQSPSNKVTEKGKDVELRCDPISGHTALYWYRQSLGQGLEFLIYFQGNSAPDKSGLPSDRFSAERTGGSVSTLTIQRTQQEDSAVYLCASSLESYQETQYFGPGTRLLVL.

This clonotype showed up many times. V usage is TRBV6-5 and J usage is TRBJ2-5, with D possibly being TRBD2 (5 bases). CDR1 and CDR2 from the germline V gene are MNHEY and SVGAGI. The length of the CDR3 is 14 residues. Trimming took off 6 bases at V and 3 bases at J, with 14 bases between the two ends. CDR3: CASRVGLIKETQYF. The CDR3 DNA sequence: TGTGCCAGCAGGGTCGGACTGATAAAAGAGACCCAGTACTTC.

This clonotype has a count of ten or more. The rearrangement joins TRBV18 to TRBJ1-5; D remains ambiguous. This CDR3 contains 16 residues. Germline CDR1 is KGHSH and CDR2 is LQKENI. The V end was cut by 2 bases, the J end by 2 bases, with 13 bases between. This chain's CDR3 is CASSPETRSCNQPQHF. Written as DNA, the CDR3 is TGTGCCAGCTCACCAGAGACACGTTCATGCAATCAGCCCCAGCATTTT.

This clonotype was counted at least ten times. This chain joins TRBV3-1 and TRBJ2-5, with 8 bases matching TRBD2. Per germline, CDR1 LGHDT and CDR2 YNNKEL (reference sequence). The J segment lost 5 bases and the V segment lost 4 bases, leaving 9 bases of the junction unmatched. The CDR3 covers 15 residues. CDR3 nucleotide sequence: TGTGCCAGCAGCCCCCCAACAGCGGGAGTTGAGACCCAGTACTTC. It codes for CASSPPTAGVETQYF.

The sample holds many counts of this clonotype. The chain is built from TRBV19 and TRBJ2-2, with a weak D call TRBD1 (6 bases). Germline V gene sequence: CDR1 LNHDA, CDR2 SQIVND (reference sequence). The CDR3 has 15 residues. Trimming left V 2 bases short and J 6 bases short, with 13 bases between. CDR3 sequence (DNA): TGTGCCAGTAGTATACAACAGGGTAGGGCCGGGGAGCTGTTTTTT. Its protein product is CASSIQQGRAGELFF.

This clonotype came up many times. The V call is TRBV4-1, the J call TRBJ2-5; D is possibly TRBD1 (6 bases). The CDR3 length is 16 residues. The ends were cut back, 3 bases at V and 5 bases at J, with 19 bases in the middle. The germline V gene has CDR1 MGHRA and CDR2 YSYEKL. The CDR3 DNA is TGCGCCAGCAGCCATATAGGCGGACAGATTGGGGAGACCCAGTACTTC. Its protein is CASSHIGGQIGETQYF.

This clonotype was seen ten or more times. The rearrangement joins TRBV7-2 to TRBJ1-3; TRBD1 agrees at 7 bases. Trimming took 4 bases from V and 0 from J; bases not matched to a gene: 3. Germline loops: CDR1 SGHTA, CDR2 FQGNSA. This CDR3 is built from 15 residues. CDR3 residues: CASSSQGLSGNTIYF. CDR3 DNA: TGTGCCAGCAGCTCACAGGGGCTCTCTGGAAACACCATATATTTT.

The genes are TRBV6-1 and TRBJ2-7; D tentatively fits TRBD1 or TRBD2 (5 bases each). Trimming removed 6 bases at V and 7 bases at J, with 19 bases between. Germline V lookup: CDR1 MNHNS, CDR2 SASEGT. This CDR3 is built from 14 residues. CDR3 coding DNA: TGTGCCAGCAGCCCCGGGACCGCCCTGGGGGAGCAGTACTTC. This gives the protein CASSPGTALGEQYF.

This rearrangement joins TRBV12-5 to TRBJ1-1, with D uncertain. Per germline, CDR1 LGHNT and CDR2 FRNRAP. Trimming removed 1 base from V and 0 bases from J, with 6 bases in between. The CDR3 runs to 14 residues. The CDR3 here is CASGLDGLNTEAFF. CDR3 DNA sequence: TGTGCTAGTGGTTTGGACGGTCTGAACACTGAAGCTTTCTTT.

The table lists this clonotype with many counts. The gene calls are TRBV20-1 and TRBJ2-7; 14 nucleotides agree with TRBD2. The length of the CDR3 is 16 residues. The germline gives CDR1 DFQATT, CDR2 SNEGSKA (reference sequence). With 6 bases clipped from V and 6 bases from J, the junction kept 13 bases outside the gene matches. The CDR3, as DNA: TGCAGTGCCCTACCGGGACTAGCGGGAGAAGTTGGCGAGCAGTACTTC. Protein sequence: CSALPGLAGEVGEQYF.

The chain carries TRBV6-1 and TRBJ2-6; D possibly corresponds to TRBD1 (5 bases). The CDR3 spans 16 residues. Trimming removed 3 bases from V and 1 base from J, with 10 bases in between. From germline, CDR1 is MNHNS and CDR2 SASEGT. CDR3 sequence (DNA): TGTGCCAGCAGTGACCCAACAGGATCTGGGGCCAACGTCCTGACTTTC. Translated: CASSDPTGSGANVLTF.

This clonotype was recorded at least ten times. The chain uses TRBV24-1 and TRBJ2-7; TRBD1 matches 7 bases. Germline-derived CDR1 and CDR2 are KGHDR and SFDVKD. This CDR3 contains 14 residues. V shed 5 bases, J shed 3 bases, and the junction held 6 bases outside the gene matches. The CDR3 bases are TGTGCCACCAGTGCGACAGGGAAAGGCTACGAGCAGTACTTC. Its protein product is CATSATGKGYEQYF.

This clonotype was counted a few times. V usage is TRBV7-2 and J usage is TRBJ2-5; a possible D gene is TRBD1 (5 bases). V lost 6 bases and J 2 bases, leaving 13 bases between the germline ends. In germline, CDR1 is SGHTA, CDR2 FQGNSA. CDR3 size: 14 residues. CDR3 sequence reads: CASRHIQGQETQYF. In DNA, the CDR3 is TGTGCCAGCAGGCATATTCAGGGTCAAGAGACCCAGTACTTC.

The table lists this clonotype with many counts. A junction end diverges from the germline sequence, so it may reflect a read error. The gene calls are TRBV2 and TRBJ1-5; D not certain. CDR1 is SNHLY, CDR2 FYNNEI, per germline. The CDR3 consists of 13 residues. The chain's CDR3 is CASREDSNQPQHF. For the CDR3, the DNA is TGTGCCAGCAGGGAAGACAGCAATCAGCCCCAGCATTTT.

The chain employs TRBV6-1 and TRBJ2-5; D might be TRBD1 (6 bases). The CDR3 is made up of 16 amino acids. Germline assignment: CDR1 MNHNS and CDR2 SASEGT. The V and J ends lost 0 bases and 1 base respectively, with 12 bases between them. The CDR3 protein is CASSEAMGTTQETQYF. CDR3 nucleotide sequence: TGTGCCAGCAGTGAAGCTATGGGGACAACCCAAGAGACCCAGTACTTC.

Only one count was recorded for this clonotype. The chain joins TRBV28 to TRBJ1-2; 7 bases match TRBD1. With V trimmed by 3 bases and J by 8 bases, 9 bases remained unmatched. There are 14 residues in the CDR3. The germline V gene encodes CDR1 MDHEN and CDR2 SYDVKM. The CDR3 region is CASSFLARGFGYTF. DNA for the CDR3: TGTGCCAGCAGTTTCCTAGCCAGGGGGTTCGGCTACACCTTC.

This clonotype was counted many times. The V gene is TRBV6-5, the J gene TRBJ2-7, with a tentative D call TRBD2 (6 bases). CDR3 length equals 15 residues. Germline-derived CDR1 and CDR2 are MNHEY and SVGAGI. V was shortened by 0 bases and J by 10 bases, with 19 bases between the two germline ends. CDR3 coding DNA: TGTGCCAGCAGTTACTCGAATCTAAGGAGGGAGGCTCAGTACTTC. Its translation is CASSYSNLRREAQYF.

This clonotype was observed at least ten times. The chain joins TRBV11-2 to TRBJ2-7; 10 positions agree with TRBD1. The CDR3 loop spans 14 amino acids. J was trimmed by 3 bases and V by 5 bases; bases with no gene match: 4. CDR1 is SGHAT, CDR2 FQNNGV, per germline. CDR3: CASSRDRGGYEQYF. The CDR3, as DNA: TGTGCCAGCAGCCGGGACAGGGGAGGCTACGAGCAGTACTTC.

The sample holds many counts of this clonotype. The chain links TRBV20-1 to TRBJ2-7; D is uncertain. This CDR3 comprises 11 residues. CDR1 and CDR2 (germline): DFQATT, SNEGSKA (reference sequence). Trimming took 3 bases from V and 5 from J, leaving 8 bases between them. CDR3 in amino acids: CSASGWDEQYF. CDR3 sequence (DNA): TGCAGTGCTAGCGGGTGGGACGAGCAGTACTTC.

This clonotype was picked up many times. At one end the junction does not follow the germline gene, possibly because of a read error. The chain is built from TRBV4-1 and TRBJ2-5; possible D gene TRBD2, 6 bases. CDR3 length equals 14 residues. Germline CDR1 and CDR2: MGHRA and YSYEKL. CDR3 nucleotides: TGCGCCAGCAACCAAGGCGGGGCATTGGAGACCCAGTACTTC. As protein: CASNQGGALETQYF.

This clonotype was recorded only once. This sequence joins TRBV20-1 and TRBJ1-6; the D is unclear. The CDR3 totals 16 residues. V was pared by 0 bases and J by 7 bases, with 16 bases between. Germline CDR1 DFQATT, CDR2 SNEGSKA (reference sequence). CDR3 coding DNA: TGCAGTGCTAGAGATAGGAGGTTGTCGGACAATTCACCCCTCCACTTT. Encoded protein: CSARDRRLSDNSPLHF.

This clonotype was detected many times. The CDR3 DNA is TGCAGCGTCAGACCGGGCCTGAACACTGAAGCTTTCTTT. This sequence encodes CSVRPGLNTEAFF. The chain is built from TRBV29-1 and TRBJ1-1, with no clear D. Trimming removed 6 bases at V and 0 bases at J, with 11 bases between. The CDR3 contains 13 residues. Germline lookup yields CDR1 SQVTM and CDR2 ANQGSEA.